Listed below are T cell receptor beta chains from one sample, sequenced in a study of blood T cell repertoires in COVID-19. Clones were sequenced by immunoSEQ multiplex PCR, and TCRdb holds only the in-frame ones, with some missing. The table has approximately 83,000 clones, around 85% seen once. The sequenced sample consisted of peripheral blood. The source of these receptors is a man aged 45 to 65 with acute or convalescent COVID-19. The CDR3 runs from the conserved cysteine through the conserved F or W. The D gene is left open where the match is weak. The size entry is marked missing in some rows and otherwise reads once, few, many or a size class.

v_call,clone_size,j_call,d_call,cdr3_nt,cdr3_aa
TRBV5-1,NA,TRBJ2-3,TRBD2,TGCGCCAGCAGCCCGGGACTAGCGGGGGAGAGAGGAGATACGCAGTATTTT,CASSPGLAGERGDTQYF
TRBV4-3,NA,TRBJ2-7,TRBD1,TGCGCCAGCAGCCAAAGTACTGCCCGGACAGGGGACCACGAGCAGTACTTC,CASSQSTARTGDHEQYF
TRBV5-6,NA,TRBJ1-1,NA,TGTGCCAGCAGCTTGGCCAACAGGATGAACACTGAAGCTTTCTTT,CASSLANRMNTEAFF
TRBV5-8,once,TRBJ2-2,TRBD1,TGTGCCAGCAGCTTGGTCGGACAGGGGCTGTTTTTT,CASSLVGQGLFF
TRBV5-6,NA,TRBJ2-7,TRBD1,TGTGCCAGCAGCCTCGGACAGGGGGGGATCAACGAGCAGTACTTC,CASSLGQGGINEQYF
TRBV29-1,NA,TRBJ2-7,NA,TGCAGCGTTGACGGGCAGGGGAGTGAGCAGTACTTC,CSVDGQGSEQYF
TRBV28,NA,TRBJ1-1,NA,TGTGCCAGCAGTGGCGGAAATGAAGCTTTCTTT,CASSGGNEAFF
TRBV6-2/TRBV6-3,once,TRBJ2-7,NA,TGTGCCAGCAGTTACCGAGGGGGCGAGCAGTACTTC,CASSYRGGEQYF
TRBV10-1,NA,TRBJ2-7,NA,TGCGCCAGCAGTGACCCTGAGGGCCACGAGCAGTACTTC,CASSDPEGHEQYF
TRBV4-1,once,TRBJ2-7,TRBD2,TGCGCCAGCAGCCAAGATAGCGGGGGTAGCGACGAGCAGTACTTC,CASSQDSGGSDEQYF
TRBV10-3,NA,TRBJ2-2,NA,TGTGCCGGCGGGGCAGTCACCGGGGAGCTGTTTTTT,CAGGAVTGELFF
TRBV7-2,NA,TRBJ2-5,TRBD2,TGTGCCAGCAGCTCGAGACTAGCGGGAGTAGAGACCCAGTACTTC,CASSSRLAGVETQYF
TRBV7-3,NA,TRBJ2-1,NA,TGTGCCAGCAGCTCGGAGCTCGGCTCCTACAATGAGCAGTTCTTC,CASSSELGSYNEQFF
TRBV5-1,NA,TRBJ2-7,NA,TGCGCCAGCATGAAGACAGGAGGCTACGAGCAGTACTTC,CASMKTGGYEQYF
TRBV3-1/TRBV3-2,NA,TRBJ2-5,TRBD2,TGTGCCAGCTATCGGGCGGGAGGGCCAGGGGAGACCCAGTACTTC,CASYRAGGPGETQYF
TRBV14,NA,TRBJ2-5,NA,TGTGCCAGCAGCCAAATGGGCCCAGAAGAGACCCAGTACTTC,CASSQMGPEETQYF
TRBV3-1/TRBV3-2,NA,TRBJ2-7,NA,TGTGCCAGCAGCTCCCTCTACGAGCAGTACTTC,CASSSLYEQYF
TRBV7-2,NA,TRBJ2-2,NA,TGTGCCAGCAGTGCTGGGGGCGGGTACACCGGGGAGCTGTTTTTT,CASSAGGGYTGELFF
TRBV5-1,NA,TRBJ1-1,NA,TGCGCCAGCAGCTCGCTGACAGCCTTAACGAACACTGAAGCTTTCTTT,CASSSLTALTNTEAFF
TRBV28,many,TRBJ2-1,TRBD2,TGTGCCAGCAGTTTAGGGACTAGCGGGGAGCAGTTCTTC,CASSLGTSGEQFF
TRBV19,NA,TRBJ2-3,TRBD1,TGTGCCAGTAGTGGGACAGGGGCCAGCACAGATACGCAGTATTTT,CASSGTGASTDTQYF
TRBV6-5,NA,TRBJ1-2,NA,TGTGCCAGCGGGTCGACAGGAGCAGTCTATGGCTACACCTTC,CASGSTGAVYGYTF
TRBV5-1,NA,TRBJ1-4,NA,TGCGCCAGCAGCCAATGGGACAAGAGTGAAAAACTGTTTTTT,CASSQWDKSEKLFF
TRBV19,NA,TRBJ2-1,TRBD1,TGTGCCAGTAGTATATCATCGGGGACAGGGAGGAATGAGCAGTTCTTC,CASSISSGTGRNEQFF
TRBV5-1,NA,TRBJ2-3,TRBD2,TGCGCCAGCAGCTCCACTAGCGGGGGGGCCACAGATACGCAGTATTTT,CASSSTSGGATDTQYF
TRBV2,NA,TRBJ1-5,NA,TGTGCCAGCAGGGGGACTAATCAGCCCCAGCATTTT,CASRGTNQPQHF
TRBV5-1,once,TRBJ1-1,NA,TGCGCCAGCAGCTTGAGCGGGGAAGGGGAAGCTTTCTTT,CASSLSGEGEAFF
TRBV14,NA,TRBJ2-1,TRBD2,TGTGCCAGCAGCCCGATAGCGGGGGGGAAAATGTATGAGCAGTTCTTC,CASSPIAGGKMYEQFF
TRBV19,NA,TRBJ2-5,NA,TGTGCCAGTAGTAGAGGGACACCCCAAGAGACCCAGTACTTC,CASSRGTPQETQYF
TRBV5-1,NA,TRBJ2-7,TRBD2,TGCGCCAGCAGCTCTGGGACTAGCGGAATGTACGAGGAGCAGTACTTC,CASSSGTSGMYEEQYF
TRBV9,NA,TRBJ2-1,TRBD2,TGTGCCAGCAGCGTAGAGAGCGGGAGGGCCTACAATGAGCAGTTCTTC,CASSVESGRAYNEQFF
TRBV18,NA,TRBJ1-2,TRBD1,TGTGCCAGCTCACCTGGGACAGTACTGGATGGCTACACCTTC,CASSPGTVLDGYTF
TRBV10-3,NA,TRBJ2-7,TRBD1,TGTGCCATCAGTGAGGGGCAGGGGGCCTACGAGCAGTACTTC,CAISEGQGAYEQYF
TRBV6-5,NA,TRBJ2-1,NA,TGTGCCAGCAGTCGAGCAGGGTCCTACAATGAGCAGTTCTTC,CASSRAGSYNEQFF
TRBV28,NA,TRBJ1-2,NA,TGTGCCAGCAGGGGCACTTACGGCTACACCTTC,CASRGTYGYTF
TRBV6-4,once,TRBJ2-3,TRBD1,TGTGCCAGCAGTGACTCGACAGGGCCGGGCTGGGATACGCAGTATTTT,CASSDSTGPGWDTQYF
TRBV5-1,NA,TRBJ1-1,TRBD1,TGCGCCAGCAGCTTTCAATCCGGGACAGGATCGTCTGAAGCTTTCTTT,CASSFQSGTGSSEAFF
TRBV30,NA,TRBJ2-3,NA,TGTGCCTGGAGTGTCGGTAATACGCAGTATTTT,CAWSVGNTQYF
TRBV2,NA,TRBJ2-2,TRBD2,TGTGCCAGCAGGGGACTAGCGGGAGCGGTTCGGGCCGGGGAGCTGTTTTTT,CASRGLAGAVRAGELFF
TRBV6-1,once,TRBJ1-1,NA,TGTGCCAGCAGTGAAATCCGCAGCACTGAAGCTTTCTTT,CASSEIRSTEAFF
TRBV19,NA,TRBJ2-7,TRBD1,TGTGCCAGTAGTATCGCCGGGACAGGGGCTAACGAGCAGTACTTC,CASSIAGTGANEQYF
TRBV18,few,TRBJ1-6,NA,TGTGCCAGCTCACCTTGGGCAGGGGCCGACTCACCCCTCCACTTT,CASSPWAGADSPLHF
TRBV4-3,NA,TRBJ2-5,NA,TGCGCCAGCAGCCAAGATGCTGGTAGTGAGACCCAGTACTTC,CASSQDAGSETQYF
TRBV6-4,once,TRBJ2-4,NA,TGTGCCAGCAGTTCGGTGACATCGGGGAAAAACATTCAGTACTTC,CASSSVTSGKNIQYF
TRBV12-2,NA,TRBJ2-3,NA,TGTGCAAGTCGCTTAGCTCCCTTAGCGGGGTGTGCAGGTACGCAGTATTTT,CASRLAPLAGCAGTQYF
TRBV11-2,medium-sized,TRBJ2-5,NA,TGTGCCAGCAGCTTAGATGACAGCCAAGAGACCCAGTACTTC,CASSLDDSQETQYF
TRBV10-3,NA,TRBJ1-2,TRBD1,TGTGCCATCACCCCGACAGGGAACTATGGCTACACCTTC,CAITPTGNYGYTF
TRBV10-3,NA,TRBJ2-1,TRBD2,TGTGCCATCAGTACCGGGACTAGCGGGATCAATGAGCAGTTCTTC,CAISTGTSGINEQFF
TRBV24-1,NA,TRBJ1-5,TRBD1,TGTGCCACCAAAGTTCGCAGGGGGCTTGACAATCAGCCCCAGCATTTT,CATKVRRGLDNQPQHF
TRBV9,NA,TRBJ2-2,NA,TGTGCCAGCAGCGTTAATGGCGACTACACCGGGGAGCTGTTTTTT,CASSVNGDYTGELFF
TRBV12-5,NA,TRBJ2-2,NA,TGTGCTAGTGGTTCCTTGAGCGGGGAGCTGTTTTTT,CASGSLSGELFF
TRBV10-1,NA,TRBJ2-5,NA,TGCGCCAGACCTTACAGGGTTTTCGCAAAGACCCAGTACTTC,CARPYRVFAKTQYF
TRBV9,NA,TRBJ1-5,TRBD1,TGTGCCAGCAGCCCCGGACAGGGGGAAAATCAGCCCCAGCATTTT,CASSPGQGENQPQHF
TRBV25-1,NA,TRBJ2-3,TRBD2,TGTGCCAGCGGTCTAGCGGCTAGCACAGATACGCAGTATTTT,CASGLAASTDTQYF
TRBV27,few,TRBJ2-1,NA,TGTGCCAGCAGTTTTTATGTGGGAGGCTATGAGCAGTTCTTC,CASSFYVGGYEQFF